This T cell receptor (beta chain) was documented in a study of T cells after yellow fever vaccination. Overall study context: Fractions of limited cellularity were prepared by means of SMART-Seq v4 Ultra Low Input. Whole-study findings and limits: Clonotype sharing between CD4 and CD8 compartments was small.

Each CDR3 protein gets one entry after TCRdb re-called the 5' RACE reads with MiXCR. Among 200,000 to 250,000 distinct CDR3 sequences, less than 9% were seen once, and the ten largest hold around 0.9%. This clonotype has a handful of counts. Its antigen is not identified. The CDR3 spans 14 residues. V lost 4 bases, J lost 3 bases, and 13 bases lay in between. The V gene's germline CDR1 is MNHNS and CDR2 SASEGT. This chain links TRBV6-1 with TRBJ2-7, with a tentative D call TRBD2 (6 bases). The specimen comprised CD4+ T cells sorted from PBMCs, sampled 15 days after the yellow fever booster vaccination. This TCR derives from a man aged 30 to 45 who received the YFV17D yellow fever vaccine. CDR3 sequence (DNA): TGTGCCAGCAGTGCCCGGGACTGGGTCTACGAGCAGTACTTC. This gives the protein CASSARDWVYEQYF.